This T cell receptor (beta chain) emerged from a study of blood T cell repertoires in COVID-19. Trimming pared 8 bases from V and 1 base from J, leaving 21 bases between. Germline CDR1 SGHNT, CDR2 YENEEA. The CDR3 runs to 17 residues. The authors' processing: For nucleated cells, counts were estimated from reference gene primer amplification. Profiling relied on immunoSEQ multiplex PCR, and the TCRdb table lists in-frame clones only, not all of them. D and trimming were read from the DNA, whereas the V and J calls and clone size are those reported in that table. This sample yields 270,000 or so clones, of which about 86% are seen a single time; roughly 3.6% belongs to the top ten.

The sample taken for sequencing was PBMCs or T cells enriched from blood (not recorded which). The origin of this receptor is a man aged 45-65 years who had recovered from COVID-19. The chain links TRBV11-3 to TRBJ1-3; possibly TRBD1 for D (6 bases). This CDR3 is CASGAVFAGASGNTIYF. In nucleotides, the CDR3 is TGTGCCAGCGGGGCGGTTTTTGCGGGGGCTTCTGGAAACACCATATATTTT.